What follows is one TCR beta chain and its context. Its antigen is not known. Germline assignment: CDR1 MNHEY and CDR2 SMNVEV (reference sequence). CDR3 size: 13 residues. Clones were read by immunoSEQ multiplex PCR, and TCRdb kept only the in-frame ones, dropping some. The table lists about 120,000 clones, 88% of them singletons, with 18% in the top ten. The data originate from a study of T cell responses to AZD1222 COVID-19 vaccine. The study, taken as a whole, reports: Clonal diversity was possibly underestimated; the donors were predominantly white British and more often female. Recipients of AZD1222 seropositive at baseline numbered only 6 or 7. CD4 TCRs linked to vaccination spanned spike, dominating at 160-218 and 743-854. No day 14 peak samples; only post-peak repertoires were characterized.

The TCR originated in an adult in good health. The rearrangement uses TRBV27 and TRBJ2-1; 8 bases align to TRBD2. Sequences were derived from peripheral blood, sampled on day 0 of MenACWY control vaccination. CDR3 sequence: CAIGGGSYNEQFF. The DNA of the CDR3 is TGTGCTATCGGCGGGGGGTCCTACAATGAGCAGTTCTTC.